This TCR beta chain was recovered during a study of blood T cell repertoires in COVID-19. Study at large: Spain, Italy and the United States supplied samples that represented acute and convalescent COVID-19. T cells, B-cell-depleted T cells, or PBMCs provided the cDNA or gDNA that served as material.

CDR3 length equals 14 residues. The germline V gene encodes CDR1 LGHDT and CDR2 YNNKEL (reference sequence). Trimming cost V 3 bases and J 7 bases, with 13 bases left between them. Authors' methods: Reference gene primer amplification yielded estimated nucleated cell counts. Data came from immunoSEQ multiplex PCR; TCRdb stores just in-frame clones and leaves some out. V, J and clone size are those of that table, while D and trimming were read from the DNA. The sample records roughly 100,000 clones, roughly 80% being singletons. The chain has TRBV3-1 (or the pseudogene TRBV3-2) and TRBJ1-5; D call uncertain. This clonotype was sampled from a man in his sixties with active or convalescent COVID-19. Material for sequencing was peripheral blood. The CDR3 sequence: CASSQASGYQPQHF. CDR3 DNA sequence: TGTGCCAGCAGCCAGGCCTCGGGGTACCAGCCCCAGCATTTT.